One sample yielded the 2 T cell receptor beta chains listed below, sequenced in a study of cytomegalovirus exposure and HLA in healthy donors (TCRdb year 2017). Library creation used the immunoSEQ multiplex PCR assay. A mixture of 60 forward primers for TCR Vbeta segments and 13 reverse primers for TCR Jbeta segments was used in the multiplex PCR. As stored in TCRdb, this immuneACCESS dataset retains in-frame rearrangements with V and J assigned. A fraction of the clones does not appear; measured against another copy, unresolved V genes explain less than half of the discrepancy, and the remainder lacks a known reason. This sample has some 120,000 clones in its table, and roughly 68% of those were observed once. The ten largest clones take up less than 5% of the sample. The sample taken for sequencing was PBMCs. These TCRs come from a woman between 50 and 59 years old in good health and CMV-seropositive.

In this sample, this clone turned up a few times. The chain employs TRBV9 and TRBJ2-5; 12 bases line up with TRBD1. Germline lookup yields CDR1 SGDLS and CDR2 YYNGEE. This CDR3 is built from 15 residues. Unmatched junction bases numbered 5, after V lost 3 bases and J lost 5 bases. The CDR3 sequence is CASSAGTGGLETQYF. The CDR3 DNA follows: TGTGCCAGCAGCGCGGGGACAGGGGGCCTTGAGACCCAGTACTTC.

Comment on this clone: The germline gene is not matched at one end of the junction; a read error may be the cause. The rearrangement joins TRBV5-4 to TRBJ1-2; the match to TRBD1 covers 7 bases. Germline V gives CDR1 SGHNT, CDR2 YYREEE (reference sequence). The CDR3 sequence is 14 residues long. As DNA, the CDR3 is TGCGCCAGCAGCCAAGCAGGGGGTAACTATGGCTACACCTTC. This sequence encodes CASSQAGGNYGYTF. The entire variable domain, with the rest obtained from reference TRBV5-4 and TRBJ1-2, is as follows: ETGVTQSPTHLIKTRGQQVTLRCSSQSGHNTVSWYQQALGQGPQFIFQYYREEENGRGNFPPRFSGLQFPNYSSELNVNALELDDSALYLCASSQAGGNYGYTFGSGTRLTVV.